This T cell receptor (beta chain) was identified during a study of T cells in Graves' hyperthyroidism and ophthalmopathy. The CDR3 consists of 17 residues. CDR1 and CDR2 from the germline V gene are MDHEN and SYDVKM. J gave up 4 bases and V 6 bases, and 17 bases lay outside the gene matches. Worth noting for this clonotype: Antigen specificity is unknown.

Hyperthyroidism in the patients, aged 18 to 65, was newly diagnosed and under 2 months in duration. Uncontrolled infection, other autoimmune disease, pregnancy or lactation excluded patients. Overall study findings and caveats: By a 13 V-J model, ophthalmopathy was set apart from stable hyperthyroidism.

Amplified regions were TCR beta CDR3 sequences from RNA transcripts. The study used the HTBI primer set for a first-round RT-PCR of the TCR CDR3. MiXCR, run by TCRdb on the multiplex PCR reads, gives a single entry per CDR3 protein. The sample consists of 600,000 to 900,000 distinct CDR3 sequences, about 15% of them appearing once. Sequenced input: blood. The V gene is TRBV28, the J gene TRBJ1-1, with TRBD1 matching over 7 bases. The clonotype originates from a man younger than 35 with Graves' hyperthyroidism. The CDR3 spells CASSASRGGAKSTEAFF. CDR3 sequence (DNA): TGTGCCAGCAGCGCAAGCAGGGGGGGCGCGAAGAGCACTGAAGCTTTCTTT.